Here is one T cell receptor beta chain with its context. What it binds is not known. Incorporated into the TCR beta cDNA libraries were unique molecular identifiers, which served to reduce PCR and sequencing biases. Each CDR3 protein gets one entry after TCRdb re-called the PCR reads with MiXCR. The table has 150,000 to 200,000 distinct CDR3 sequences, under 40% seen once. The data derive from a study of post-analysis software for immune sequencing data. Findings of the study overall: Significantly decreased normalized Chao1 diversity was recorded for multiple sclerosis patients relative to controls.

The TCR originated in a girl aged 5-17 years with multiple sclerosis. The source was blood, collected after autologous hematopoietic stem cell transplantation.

In DNA, the CDR3 is TGCGCCAGCAGCCAAGATTCCGAGACTAGCGGGAACGGAGATACGCAGTATTTT. The encoded protein is CASSQDSETSGNGDTQYF. The chain carries TRBV4-3 and TRBJ2-3; 11 bases are a match to TRBD2. V dropped 0 bases and J dropped 5; count of bases not matched to a gene: 10. This CDR3 contains 18 residues. CDR1 is LGHNA, CDR2 YSLEER, per germline.